These 12 T cell receptor beta chains share one sample of origin, sequenced in a study of tumor-infiltrating lymphocytes in primary liver carcinoma. Unsorted whole blood yielded blood RNA, and germline DNA was extracted as well. From about 530 ng total RNA, TCR beta cDNA was generated with a primer in the constant region. Researchers made the TCR beta libraries by running three nested multiplex PCR rounds with slightly modified ARM-PCR. TRBV1-TRBV30 forward primers and a C-beta reverse primer were used in the first two PCR rounds, which each ran for about 9 cycles. TCRdb recomputed calls from the multiplex PCR reads with MiXCR, one row per CDR3 protein. The sample has 250,000 to 350,000 distinct CDR3 sequences, approximately 58% seen once. Input material: peripheral blood. Every receptor here comes from a woman in her 30s with primary liver carcinoma and hepatitis B virus infection.

The chain has TRBV5-5 and TRBJ1-4, with D perhaps TRBD1 (6 bases). Deletions cut 4 bases from V and 4 bases from J, with 11 bases between. The CDR3 consists of 14 residues. Germline V gene sequence: CDR1 SGHKS, CDR2 YYEKEE (reference sequence). CDR3 residues: CASSRTDLNEKLFF. CDR3 DNA sequence: TGTGCCAGCAGCCGGACAGACCTTAATGAAAAACTGTTTTTT. Full variable domain (rest looked up from reference TRBV5-5 and TRBJ1-4): DAGVTQSPTHLIKTRGQQVTLRCSPISGHKSVSWYQQVLGQGPQFIFQYYEKEERGRGNFPDRFSARQFPNYSSELNVNALLLGDSALYLCASSRTDLNEKLFFGSGTQLSVL.

In the case of this clonotype: One end of the junction is discordant with germline, which a read error may explain. The rearrangement joins TRBV28 to TRBJ1-5; D remains unclear. Germline V gives CDR1 MDHEN, CDR2 SYDVKM. CDR3 length: 13 amino acids. The DNA of the CDR3 is TGTGCCAGTAGTTTATCTCCGCCTCAGCCCCAGCATTTT. Protein: CASSLSPPQPQHF.

This clonotype was found once. Given a much more abundant clone one base away, this may be a read error. This CDR3 is CNVRRGQGETEAFF. The DNA for the CDR3 is TGCAACGTAAGACGGGGACAGGGCGAGACTGAAGCTTTCTTT. The chain links TRBV29-1 to TRBJ1-1, with 9 bases that match TRBD1. The CDR3 sequence is 14 residues long. Per germline, CDR1 SQVTM and CDR2 ANQGSEA.

As for this clonotype: At one end the junction does not follow the germline gene, possibly because of a read error. This chain links TRBV5-1 with TRBJ2-2; D gene ambiguous. This CDR3 is built from 16 residues. In germline, CDR1 is SGHRS, CDR2 YFSETQ. CDR3 region: CAGSTTPWGNTGELFF. CDR3 DNA sequence: TGCGCCGGCAGCACAACACCATGGGGGAACACCGGGGAGCTGTTTTTT.

Regarding this clonotype: Since a much larger clone is just one base distant, this may be a read error. The rearrangement links TRBV6-2 or TRBV6-3 to TRBJ2-7; 7 bases line up with TRBD2. CDR3 length: 15 amino acids. Germline trimming cut 7 bases from V and 2 bases from J; bases unmatched to any gene: 11. Germline assignment: CDR1 MNHEY and CDR2 SVGEGT. The CDR3, as DNA: TGTGCCAGCACCTCCCTGGACGGGGGGACCTACGAGCAGTACTTC. Translated, it gives CASTSLDGGTYEQYF.

With respect to this clonotype: A read error is possible here, since a much larger clone lies one base away. The chain has TRBV12-3 or TRBV12-4 and TRBJ1-3; D might be TRBD1 (6 bases). The CDR3 is 14 amino acids. In nucleotides, the CDR3 is TGTACCAGCAGTGAATCGGGACAAGGAAACACCATATATTTT. Encoded protein: CTSSESGQGNTIYF.

A few counts support this clonotype. V gene TRBV5-4 combines with J gene TRBJ2-2, with no clear D. CDR3 length: 13 residues. The V and J ends lost 5 bases and 5 bases respectively, with 10 bases between them. The germline V gene encodes CDR1 SGHNT and CDR2 YYREEE (reference sequence). CDR3 sequence reads: CASRALGTGELFF. The CDR3 nucleotides read TGTGCCAGCAGGGCGCTTGGAACCGGGGAGCTGTTTTTT.

Note on this clonotype: Compared with germline, one end of the junction differs, possibly owing to a read error. The J gene is TRBJ2-7, the V gene TRBV11-2, with 11 positions matching TRBD2. The length of the CDR3 is 15 residues. Germline lookup yields CDR1 SGHAT and CDR2 FQNNGV. The CDR3: CASSLEKLAGGEQYF. CDR3 coding DNA: TGTGCCAGTAGCTTAGAGAAGCTAGCGGGAGGCGAGCAGTACTTC.

A note on this clonotype: A much larger clone lies a single base off, so this may be a read error. The chain combines TRBV6-5 with TRBJ2-1, with D tentatively TRBD2 (5 bases). The CDR3 is made up of 11 amino acids. Per the germline V gene, CDR1 is MNHEY and CDR2 is SVGAGI. CDR3 loop: CATTRGGEQLF. CDR3 nucleotide sequence: TGTGCCACAACTCGGGGTGGTGAGCAGCTCTTC.

With regard to this clonotype: A much larger clone differs by one base, so this may be a read error. This sequence joins TRBV6-2 or TRBV6-3 and TRBJ2-2; D might be TRBD1 or TRBD2, each matching 6 bases. Germline V gene sequence: CDR1 MNHEY, CDR2 SVGEGT. The CDR3 covers 13 residues. The CDR3 sequence: CASRRGDTGELLF. In DNA, the CDR3 is TGTGCCAGCAGGAGGGGGGACACCGGGGAGCTGCTTTTT.

As regards this clonotype: A read error may be the cause here, since a much bigger clone is one base away. The rearrangement joins TRBV12-3 or TRBV12-4 to TRBJ2-7; D is possibly TRBD1 (6 bases). This CDR3 contains 15 residues. The germline V and J ends were trimmed by 5 bases and 3 bases, with 17 bases remaining between them. CDR3 coding DNA: TGTGCCAGCAGTCAAACCGGGACAAGCGGCTACGAGCAGTACTTC. Protein sequence: CASSQTGTSGYEQYF.

This sequence joins TRBV6-1 and TRBJ1-2; D might be TRBD1 (6 bases). The CDR3 has 15 residues. Germline CDR1 and CDR2: MNHNS and SASEGT. The CDR3 DNA reads TGTAACAGCAGCGCGGGGGGGGCGAGCTCCTATGGCTACACCTTC. This translates into CNSSAGGASSYGYTF.